Listed here are 13 T cell receptor beta chains from one sample, sequenced in a study of cytomegalovirus exposure and HLA in healthy donors. In the PCR, 60 Vbeta and 13 Jbeta primers were used. Profiling relied on immunoSEQ multiplex PCR, and the TCRdb table lists in-frame clones only, not all of them. Of about 160,000 clones listed, approximately 80% are singletons. The sequenced sample consisted of PBMCs. The source of these receptors is a man aged 50 to 59 in good health and CMV-seropositive.

This clone was seen only a few times. The genes are TRBV6-5 and TRBJ1-6; D is perhaps TRBD1 (6 bases). Trimming left V 6 bases short and J 7 bases short, with 16 bases between. Germline assignment: CDR1 MNHEY and CDR2 SVGAGI. The CDR3 contains 15 residues. The CDR3 DNA follows: TGTGCCAGCAGCCGAGAGGGGGTGTTCAATTCACCCCTCCACTTT. Protein product: CASSREGVFNSPLHF.

V usage is TRBV4-1 and J usage is TRBJ1-5; TRBD1 is a possible D gene (6 bases). V dropped 1 base and J dropped 6 bases, with 16 bases sitting between them. Germline CDR1 MGHRA, CDR2 YSYEKL. There are 16 residues in the CDR3. CDR3 sequence (DNA): TGCGCCAGCAGCCAAGCGATACAGGGATATGGTCAGCCCCAGCATTTT. As protein: CASSQAIQGYGQPQHF.

The V call is TRBV4-1, the J call TRBJ2-7; perhaps TRBD2 as D (6 bases). Between the trimmed V and J ends, which lost 4 bases and 3 bases, there was a span of 13 bases. CDR1 is MGHRA and CDR2 is YSYEKL in the germline V gene. The CDR3 extends over 14 amino acids. The CDR3 DNA reads as TGCGCCAGCAGCCTCGAGGAGGGCCACTACGAGCAGTACTTC. Translating it yields CASSLEEGHYEQYF.

The genes are TRBV27 and TRBJ1-1; TRBD1 matches 9 bases. The germline V gene encodes CDR1 MNHEY and CDR2 SMNVEV (reference sequence). Trimming at V came to 2 bases and at J to 5 bases, leaving 12 bases not matched to a gene. The CDR3 covers 17 residues. CDR3: CASSLGLGQGIRTEAFF. DNA for the CDR3: TGTGCCAGCAGTTTAGGTTTGGGACAGGGAATAAGGACTGAAGCTTTCTTT.

The J gene is TRBJ1-3, the V gene TRBV2, with D perhaps TRBD1 (6 bases). Germline CDR1 and CDR2: SNHLY and FYNNEI. V was cut by 7 bases and J by 0 bases, with 13 bases left in between. CDR3 size: 15 residues. CDR3 sequence (DNA): TGTGCCAGCATACATGACAGGAACTCTGGAAACACCATATATTTT. Encoded protein: CASIHDRNSGNTIYF.

With regard to this clone: This sample also contains other DNA sequences that code for the same CDR3. The CDR3 protein is CASSPGQGNSPLHF. The CDR3 nucleotides are TGTGCCAGCTCACCCGGACAGGGAAATTCACCCCTCCACTTT. The V gene is TRBV18, the J gene TRBJ1-6, with 8 bases identical to TRBD1. With V trimmed by 3 bases and J by 7 bases, 2 bases remained unmatched. Germline CDR1 is KGHSH and CDR2 is LQKENI. This CDR3 contains 14 residues. Together with reference TRBV18 and TRBJ1-6, the CDR3 gives the full variable domain: NAGVMQNPRHLVRRRGQEARLRCSPMKGHSHVYWYRQLPEEGLKFMVYLQKENIIDESGMPKERFSAEFPKEGPSILRIQQVVRGDSAAYFCASSPGQGNSPLHFGNGTRLTVT.

V gene TRBV7-2 combines with J gene TRBJ1-2; 9 nucleotides line up with TRBD1. This CDR3 has 15 residues. Trimming removed 5 bases from V and 7 bases from J; junction bases left unmatched: 11. Germline V gene data show CDR1 as SGHTA and CDR2 as FQGNSA. The CDR3 DNA reads TGTGCCAGCAGCCCGTACAGGGGGCTTGGCTCTGGCTACACCTTC. Residues: CASSPYRGLGSGYTF.

This clone was seen just once. This chain links TRBV28 with TRBJ2-7, with 10 bases matching TRBD2. Germline CDR1 is MDHEN and CDR2 is SYDVKM. J lost 3 bases, V lost 2 bases, and 1 base had no gene match. The CDR3 has 14 amino acids. The CDR3 region is CASSLTSGNYEQYF. As DNA, the CDR3 is TGTGCCAGCAGTTTAACTAGCGGGAACTACGAGCAGTACTTC.

The V gene is TRBV10-3, the J gene TRBJ2-5; 8 bases map to TRBD2. Germline CDR1 and CDR2: ENHRY and SYGVKD. V lost 10 bases and J lost 5; bases outside the gene matches: 9. The CDR3 sequence is 13 residues long. The CDR3 region has the DNA TGTGCCACCGCGGCGGGGGGTAGGGAGACCCAGTACTTC. This encodes CATAAGGRETQYF.

V gene TRBV5-1 combines with J gene TRBJ2-7; D may be TRBD1 (5 bases). The CDR3 spans 15 residues. Germline V lookup: CDR1 SGHRS, CDR2 YFSETQ. Trimming removed 4 bases from V and 2 bases from J, with 16 bases in between. The CDR3 region has the DNA TGCGCCAGCAGCCGTACAGGCCCGTCAACCTACGAGCAGTACTTC. This sequence encodes CASSRTGPSTYEQYF. The full variable domain, in which reference TRBV5-1 and TRBJ2-7 provide the parts outside the CDR3, is KAGVTQTPRYLIKTRGQQVTLSCSPISGHRSVSWYQQTPGQGLQFLFEYFSETQRNKGNFPGRFSGRQFSNSRSEMNVSTLELGDSALYLCASSRTGPSTYEQYFGPGTRLTVT.

The chain combines TRBV9 with TRBJ2-1; 12 bases match TRBD2. V dropped 0 bases and J dropped 10; count of bases not matched to a gene: 8. The CDR3 spans 16 residues. The germline V gene encodes CDR1 SGDLS and CDR2 YYNGEE. This CDR3 reads CASSVVASGGVTEQFF. The CDR3 DNA reads TGTGCCAGCAGCGTAGTGGCTAGCGGGGGGGTCACGGAGCAGTTCTTC.

J is TRBJ2-1 and V is TRBV5-1; 7 bases agree with TRBD1. CDR3 length equals 14 residues. Trimming at V came to 4 bases and at J to 4 bases, leaving 5 bases not matched to a gene. In germline, CDR1 is SGHRS, CDR2 YFSETQ. The CDR3, as DNA: TGCGCCAGCAGCCCGGACAGGTCGTACAATGAGCAGTTCTTC. This encodes CASSPDRSYNEQFF.

CDR3: CASSWGLAGDTGELFF. CDR3 bases: TGTGCCAGCAGCTGGGGACTAGCGGGGGACACCGGGGAGCTGTTTTTT. V gene TRBV5-4 combines with J gene TRBJ2-2; TRBD2 matches at 14 bases. Germline V gene lookup returns CDR1 SGHNT and CDR2 YYREEE (reference sequence). The CDR3 has 16 amino acids. J was trimmed by 3 bases and V by 3 bases; bases with no gene match: 1.